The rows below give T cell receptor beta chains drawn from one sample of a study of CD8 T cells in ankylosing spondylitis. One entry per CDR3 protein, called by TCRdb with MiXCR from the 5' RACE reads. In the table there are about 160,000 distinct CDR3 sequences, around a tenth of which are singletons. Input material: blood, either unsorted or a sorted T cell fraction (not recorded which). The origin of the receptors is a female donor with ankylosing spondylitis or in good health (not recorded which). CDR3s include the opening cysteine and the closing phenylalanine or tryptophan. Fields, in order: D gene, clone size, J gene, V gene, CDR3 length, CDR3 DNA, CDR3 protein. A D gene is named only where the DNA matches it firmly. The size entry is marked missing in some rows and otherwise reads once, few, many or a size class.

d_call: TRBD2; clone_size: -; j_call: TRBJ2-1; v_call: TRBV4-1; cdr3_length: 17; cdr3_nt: TGCGCCAGCAGCAACTACGGGGAGGGGAATATCTACAATGAGCAGTTCTTC; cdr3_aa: CASSNYGEGNIYNEQFF
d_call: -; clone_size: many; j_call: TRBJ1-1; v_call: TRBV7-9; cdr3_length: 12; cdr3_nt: TGTGCCAGCAGGAGCGGTGCGACTGAAGCTTTCTTT; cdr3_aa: CASRSGATEAFF
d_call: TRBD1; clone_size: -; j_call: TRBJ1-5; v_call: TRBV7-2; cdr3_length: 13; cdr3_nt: TGTGCCAGCAGCCCACAGGGGGTTCAGCCCCAGCATTTT; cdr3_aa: CASSPQGVQPQHF
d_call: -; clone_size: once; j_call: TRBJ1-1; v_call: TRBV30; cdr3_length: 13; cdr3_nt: TGTGCCTGGAGTAGGACTATGAACACTGAAGCTTTCTTT; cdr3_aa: CAWSRTMNTEAFF
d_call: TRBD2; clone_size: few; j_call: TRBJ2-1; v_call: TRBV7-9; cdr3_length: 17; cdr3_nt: TGTGCCAGCAGCTTAGGAGTGGACACTAGCGGGCTACGAGAGCAGTTCTTC; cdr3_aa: CASSLGVDTSGLREQFF
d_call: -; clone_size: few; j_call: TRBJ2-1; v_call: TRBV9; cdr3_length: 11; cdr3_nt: TGTGCCAGCAGCGTAGATCGTGAGCAGTTCTTC; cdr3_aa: CASSVDREQFF
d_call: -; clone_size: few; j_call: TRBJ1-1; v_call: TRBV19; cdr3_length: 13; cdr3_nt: TGTGCCAGTATCACAGCCATGAACACTGAAGCTTTCTTT; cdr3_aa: CASITAMNTEAFF
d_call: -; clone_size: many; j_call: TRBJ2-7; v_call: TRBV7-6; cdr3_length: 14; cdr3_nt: TGTGCCAGCAGCTTAGCGCTGGCGGCTTACGAGCAGTACTTC; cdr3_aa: CASSLALAAYEQYF
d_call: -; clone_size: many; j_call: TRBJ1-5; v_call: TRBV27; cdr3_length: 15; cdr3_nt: TGTGCCAGCAGTCCCCTGGGAGGGAGCAATCAGCCCCAGCATTTT; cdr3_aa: CASSPLGGSNQPQHF
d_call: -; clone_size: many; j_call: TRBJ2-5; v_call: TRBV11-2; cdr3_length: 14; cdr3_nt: TGTGCCAGCAGCTTAGAGGGCCTAAAAGAGACCCAGTACTTC; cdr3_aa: CASSLEGLKETQYF
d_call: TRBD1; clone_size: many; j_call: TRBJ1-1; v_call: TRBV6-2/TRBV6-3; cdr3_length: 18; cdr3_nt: TGTGCCAGCAGCGCTAGCCGGGACAGCCTTACCTCGAACACTGAAGCTTTCTTT; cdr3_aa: CASSASRDSLTSNTEAFF
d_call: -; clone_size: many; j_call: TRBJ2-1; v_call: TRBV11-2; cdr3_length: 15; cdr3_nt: TGTGCCAGCAGCTTAGAAACAGGGTCCTACAATGAGCAGTTCTTC; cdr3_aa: CASSLETGSYNEQFF
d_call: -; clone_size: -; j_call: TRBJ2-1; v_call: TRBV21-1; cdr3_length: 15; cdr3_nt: TGTGCCAGCAGCAAATTGACATGGCTGGGGAATGAGCAGTTCTTC; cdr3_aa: CASSKLTWLGNEQFF
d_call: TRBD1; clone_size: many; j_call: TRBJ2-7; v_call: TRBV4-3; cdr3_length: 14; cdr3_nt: TGCGCCAGCAGCTCCGACAGGGGACTCTACGAGCAGTACTTC; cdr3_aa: CASSSDRGLYEQYF
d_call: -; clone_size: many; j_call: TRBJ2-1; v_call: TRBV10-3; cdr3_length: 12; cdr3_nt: TGTGCCATCAGCCCCGAACGAGGTGAGCAGTTCTTC; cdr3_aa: CAISPERGEQFF
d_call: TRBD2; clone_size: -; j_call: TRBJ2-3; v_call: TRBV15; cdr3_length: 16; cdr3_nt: TGTGCCACCAGCAGCCAACCGGGACTAGGAGCAGATACGCAGTATTTT; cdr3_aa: CATSSQPGLGADTQYF
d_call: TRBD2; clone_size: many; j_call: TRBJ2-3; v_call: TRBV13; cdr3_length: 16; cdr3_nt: TGTGCCAGCAGCCTCGGACTAGCGGGAGTCACAGATACGCAGTATTTT; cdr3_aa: CASSLGLAGVTDTQYF
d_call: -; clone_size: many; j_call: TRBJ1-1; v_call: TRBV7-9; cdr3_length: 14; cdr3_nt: TGTGCCAGCAGCCCCGACAGCATGAACACTGAAGCTTTCTTT; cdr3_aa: CASSPDSMNTEAFF
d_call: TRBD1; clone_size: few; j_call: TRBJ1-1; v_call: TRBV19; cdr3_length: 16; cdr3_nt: TGTGCCAGTATCCGACTTGGGACAGGGATGAACACTGAAGCTTTCTTT; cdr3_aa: CASIRLGTGMNTEAFF
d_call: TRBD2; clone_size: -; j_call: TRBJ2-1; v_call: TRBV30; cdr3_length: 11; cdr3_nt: TGTGCCTGGGATAGCGGGTTGGAGCAGTTCTTC; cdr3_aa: CAWDSGLEQFF
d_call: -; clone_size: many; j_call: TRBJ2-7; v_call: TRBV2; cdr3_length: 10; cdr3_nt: TGTGCCAGTTCTAGGCGGGAGCAGTACTTC; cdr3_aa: CASSRREQYF
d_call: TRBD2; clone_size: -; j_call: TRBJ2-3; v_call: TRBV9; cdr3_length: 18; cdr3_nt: TGTGCCAGCAGCGTCGGGACTAGCGGGAGGGCCAGCACAGATACGCAGTATTTT; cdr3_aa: CASSVGTSGRASTDTQYF
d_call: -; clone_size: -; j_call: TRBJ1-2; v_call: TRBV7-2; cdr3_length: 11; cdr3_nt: TGTGCCACCTGGACGGTTCAGGGCTACACCTTC; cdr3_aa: CATWTVQGYTF
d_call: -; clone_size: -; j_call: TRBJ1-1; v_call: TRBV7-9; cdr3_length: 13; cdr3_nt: TGTGCCAGCAGCTTAGCTCGGGCAACTGAAGCTTTCTTT; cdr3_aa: CASSLARATEAFF
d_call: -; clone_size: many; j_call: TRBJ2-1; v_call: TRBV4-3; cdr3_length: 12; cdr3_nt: TGTGCCAGCAGCCAGGGTTACAATGAGCAGTTCTTC; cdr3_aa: CASSQGYNEQFF
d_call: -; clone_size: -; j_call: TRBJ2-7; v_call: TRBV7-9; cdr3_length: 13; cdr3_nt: TGTGCCAGCAGCCTCGTCATTTCCTACGAGCAGTACTTC; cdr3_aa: CASSLVISYEQYF
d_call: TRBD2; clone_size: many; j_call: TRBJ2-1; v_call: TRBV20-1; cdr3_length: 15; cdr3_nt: TGCAGTGCTAGATCTGGGACTAGCGGGAACAATGAGCAGTTCTTC; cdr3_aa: CSARSGTSGNNEQFF
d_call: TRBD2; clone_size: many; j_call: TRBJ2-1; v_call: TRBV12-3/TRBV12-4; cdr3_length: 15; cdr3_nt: TGTGCCAGCACCCAGGGAGGGCCCCGCTACAATGAGCAGTTCTTC; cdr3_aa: CASTQGGPRYNEQFF
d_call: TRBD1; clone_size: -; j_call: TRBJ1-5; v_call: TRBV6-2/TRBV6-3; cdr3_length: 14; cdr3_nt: TGTGCCAGCAGTTACGGGACAGGGGATCAGCCCCAGCATTTT; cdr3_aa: CASSYGTGDQPQHF
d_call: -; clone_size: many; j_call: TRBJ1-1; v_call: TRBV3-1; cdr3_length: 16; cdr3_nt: TGTGCCAGCAGCCTAAACTTATTCGGGACTCACACTGAAGCTTTCTTT; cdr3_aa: CASSLNLFGTHTEAFF
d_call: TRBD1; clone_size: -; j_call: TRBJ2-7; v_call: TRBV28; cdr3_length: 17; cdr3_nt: TGTGCCAGCAGTCTAATCGGTGGCAGGGGGCGCCCCTACGAGCAGTACTTC; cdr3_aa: CASSLIGGRGRPYEQYF
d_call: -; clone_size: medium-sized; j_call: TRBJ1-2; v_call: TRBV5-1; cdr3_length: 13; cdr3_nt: TGCGCCAGCAGCTGGGACAAAGCATATGGCTACACCTTC; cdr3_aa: CASSWDKAYGYTF
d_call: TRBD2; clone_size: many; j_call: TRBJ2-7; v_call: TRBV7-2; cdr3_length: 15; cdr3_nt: TGTGCCAGCAGCTACCTTACTAGCGGGAGGGTCGAGCAGTACTTC; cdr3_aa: CASSYLTSGRVEQYF
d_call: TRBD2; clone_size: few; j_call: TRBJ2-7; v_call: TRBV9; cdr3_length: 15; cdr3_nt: TGTGCCAGCAGCGCCGGGGGGGGATCCTCCTACGAGCAGTACTTC; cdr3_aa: CASSAGGGSSYEQYF
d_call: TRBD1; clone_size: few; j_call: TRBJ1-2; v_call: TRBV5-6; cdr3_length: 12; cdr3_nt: TGTGCCAGCACCCCGGGACAGGGGCGCTACACCTTC; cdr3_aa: CASTPGQGRYTF
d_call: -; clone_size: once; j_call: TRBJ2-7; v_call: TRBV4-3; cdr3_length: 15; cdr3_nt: TGCGCCAGCAGCCAAGGAATAGCGGTAACCTACGAGCAGTACTTC; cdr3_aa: CASSQGIAVTYEQYF
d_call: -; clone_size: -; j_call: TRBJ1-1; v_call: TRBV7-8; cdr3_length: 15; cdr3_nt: TGTGCCAGCAGCCCTCCGGGCCGGGGGGGCACTGAAGCTTTCTTT; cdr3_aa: CASSPPGRGGTEAFF
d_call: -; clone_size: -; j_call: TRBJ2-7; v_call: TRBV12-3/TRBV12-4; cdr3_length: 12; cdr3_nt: TGTGCCAGCAGATTCGAGGGCTACGAGCAGTACTTC; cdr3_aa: CASRFEGYEQYF
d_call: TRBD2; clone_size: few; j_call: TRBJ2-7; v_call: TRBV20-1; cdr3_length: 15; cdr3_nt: TGCAGTGCTAGAGCCTTGGGAGGGAGGGCCTACGAGCAGTACTTC; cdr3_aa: CSARALGGRAYEQYF
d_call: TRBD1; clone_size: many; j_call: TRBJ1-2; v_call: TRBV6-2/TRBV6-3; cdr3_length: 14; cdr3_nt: TGTGCCAGCAGTTACGGGACAGGTGGCTATGGCTACACCTTC; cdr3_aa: CASSYGTGGYGYTF
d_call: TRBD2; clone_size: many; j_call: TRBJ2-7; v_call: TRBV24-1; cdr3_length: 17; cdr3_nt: TGTGCCACCAGTGATTTGAGTAAGCGGGAGTGCTCCTACGAGCAGTACTTC; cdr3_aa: CATSDLSKRECSYEQYF
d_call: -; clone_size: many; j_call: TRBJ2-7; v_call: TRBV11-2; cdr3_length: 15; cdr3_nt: TGTGCCAGCAGTCCAGAGGGGGGGTCCGCCTACGAGCAGTACTTC; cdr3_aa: CASSPEGGSAYEQYF
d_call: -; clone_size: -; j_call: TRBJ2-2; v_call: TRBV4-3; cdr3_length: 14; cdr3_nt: TGCGCCAGCAGCCCCCATGGCCCCACCGGGGAGCTGTTTTTT; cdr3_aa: CASSPHGPTGELFF
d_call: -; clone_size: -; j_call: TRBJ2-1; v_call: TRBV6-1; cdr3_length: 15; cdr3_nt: TGTGCCAGCAGCCCGACTCAGGCAGGGTTGATTGAGCAGTTCTTC; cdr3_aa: CASSPTQAGLIEQFF
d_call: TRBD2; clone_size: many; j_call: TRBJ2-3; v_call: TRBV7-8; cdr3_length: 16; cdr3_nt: TGTGCCAGCAGCTTAGAGACTAGCGGGAGTACAGATACGCAGTATTTT; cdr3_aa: CASSLETSGSTDTQYF
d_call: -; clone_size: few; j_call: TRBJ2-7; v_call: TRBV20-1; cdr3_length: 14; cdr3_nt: TGCAGTGCTACAGAGTCGGTGGGATCCTACGAGCAGTACTTC; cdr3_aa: CSATESVGSYEQYF
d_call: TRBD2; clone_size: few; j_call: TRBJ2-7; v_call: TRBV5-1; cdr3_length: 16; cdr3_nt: TGCGCCAGCAGCATCCGGGAGGGCGGAGACTCCTACGAGCAGTACTTC; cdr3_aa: CASSIREGGDSYEQYF
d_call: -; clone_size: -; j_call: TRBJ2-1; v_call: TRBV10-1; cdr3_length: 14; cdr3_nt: TGCGCCAGCAGCTTGGGAACTCCGGGCAATGAGCAGTTCTTC; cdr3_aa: CASSLGTPGNEQFF
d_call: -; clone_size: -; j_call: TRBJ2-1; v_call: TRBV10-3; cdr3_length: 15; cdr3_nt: TGTGCCATCAGGACCGGGTCCGTAAGGGTCAATGAGCAGTTCTTC; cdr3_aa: CAIRTGSVRVNEQFF
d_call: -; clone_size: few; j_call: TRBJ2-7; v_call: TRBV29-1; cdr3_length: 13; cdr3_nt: TGCAGCGGGGTGGGACTCGAATCCTACGAGCAGTACTTC; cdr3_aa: CSGVGLESYEQYF
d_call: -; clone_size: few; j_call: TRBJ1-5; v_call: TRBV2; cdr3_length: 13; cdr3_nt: TGTGCCAGCACCGCCAGACAGTATCAGCCCCAGCATTTT; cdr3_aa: CASTARQYQPQHF